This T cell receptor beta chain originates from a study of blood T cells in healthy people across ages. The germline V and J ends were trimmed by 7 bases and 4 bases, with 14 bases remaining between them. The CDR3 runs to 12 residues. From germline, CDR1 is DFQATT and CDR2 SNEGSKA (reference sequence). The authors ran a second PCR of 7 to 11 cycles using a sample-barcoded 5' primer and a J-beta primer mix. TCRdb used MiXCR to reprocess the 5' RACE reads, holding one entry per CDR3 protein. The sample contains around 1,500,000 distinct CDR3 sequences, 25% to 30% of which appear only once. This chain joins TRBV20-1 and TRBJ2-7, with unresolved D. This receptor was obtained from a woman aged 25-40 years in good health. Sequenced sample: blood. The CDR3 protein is CSVLAGAYEQYF. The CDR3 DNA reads TGCAGTGTCCTGGCCGGCGCGTACGAGCAGTACTTC.